This T cell receptor beta chain was obtained from a study of post-analysis software for immune sequencing data. The CDR3 is made up of 13 amino acids. Losses at the gene ends were 0 bases for V and 15 bases for J; bases not matched to a gene: 7. Per the germline V gene, CDR1 is SGHRS and CDR2 is YFSETQ. Study-wide findings and caveats: Controls showed significantly higher normalized Chao1 diversity than did multiple sclerosis patients. Controls showed lower frequencies than patients for five TRBV segments, and TRBV5-6, TRBV5-1 and TRBV20-1 were among these.

cDNA libraries of TCR beta carried unique molecular identifiers. TCRdb reanalysed the PCR reads using MiXCR and keeps one entry per CDR3 protein. The sample includes 250,000 to 300,000 distinct CDR3 sequences, 36% seen only once; the top ten take more than 4%. As to this clonotype: Its cognate antigen is unknown.

This TCR was sampled from a girl aged 5-17 years with multiple sclerosis. The material sequenced was blood. This chain connects TRBV5-1 to TRBJ2-1, with 9 positions matching TRBD1. The CDR3 here is CASSLGDRERRFF. CDR3 DNA sequence: TGCGCCAGCAGCTTGGGGGACAGGGAGCGAAGGTTCTTC.